Shown below are 13 T cell receptor beta chains from a single sample sequenced in a study of blood T cell repertoires in COVID-19. Clones were sequenced by immunoSEQ multiplex PCR, and TCRdb holds only the in-frame ones, with some missing. The repertoire holds more than 85,000 clones, with 65% to 90% as singletons. The source material was peripheral blood. All receptors come from a man aged 50-60 years with acute or convalescent COVID-19.

The chain recombines TRBV11-2 with TRBJ2-1; no firm D call. Germline V CDR1 and CDR2: SGHAT, FQNNGV. The CDR3 loop spans 14 amino acids. V gave up 1 base and J gave up 6 bases, with 10 bases separating them. The CDR3 sequence: CASSLGVALNEQFF. The CDR3 DNA reads as TGTGCCAGCAGCTTAGGTGTAGCCCTCAATGAGCAGTTCTTC.

This chain links TRBV5-1 with TRBJ1-1, with TRBD1 matching 7 bases. CDR1 and CDR2 (germline): SGHRS, YFSETQ. Trimming cost V 0 bases and J 3 bases; bases outside gene matches: 2. CDR3 size: 14 residues. CDR3 region: CASSLGGTDTEAFF. The DNA of the CDR3 is TGCGCCAGCAGCTTGGGGGGGACAGACACTGAAGCTTTCTTT.

The rearrangement links TRBV23-1 to TRBJ1-4, with 9 bases aligning to TRBD1. TRBV23-1 qualifies as an ORF whose function is uncertain. J was trimmed by 7 bases and V by 7 bases; bases with no gene match: 4. The CDR3 contains 13 residues. The CDR3: CASKGQGGEKLFF. The CDR3 DNA reads TGCGCCAGCAAGGGACAGGGCGGTGAAAAACTGTTTTTT.

The gene calls are TRBV13 and TRBJ1-6, with unresolved D. The CDR3 sequence is 12 residues long. Trimming stripped 2 bases from V and 14 bases from J, with 10 bases between. CDR1 is PRHDT, CDR2 FYEKMQ, per germline (reference sequence). The CDR3 DNA reads as TGTGCCAGCAGCTTACCGGGAGCAGCCCTCCACTTT. This translates into CASSLPGAALHF. The full variable domain, rest sourced from reference TRBV13 and TRBJ1-6, is AAGVIQSPRHLIKEKRETATLKCYPIPRHDTVYWYQQGPGQDPQFLISFYEKMQSDKGSIPDRFSAQQFSDYHSELNMSSLELGDSALYFCASSLPGAALHFGNGTRLTVT.

This chain joins TRBV30 and TRBJ2-7; D might be TRBD1 (7 bases). Germline CDR1 reads GTSNPN; CDR2 reads SVGIG (reference sequence). CDR3 length: 12 amino acids. The V gene lost 3 bases and the J gene lost 9 bases, with 15 bases spanning the gap. CDR3 sequence reads: CAWSPPGGGQYF. The CDR3 DNA reads as TGTGCCTGGAGCCCACCAGGGGGAGGGCAGTACTTC.

The rearrangement uses TRBV19 and TRBJ1-3; 11 positions agree with TRBD1. J lost 8 bases, V lost 3 bases, and 6 bases had no gene match. The CDR3 totals 15 residues. Germline values: CDR1 LNHDA, CDR2 SQIVND (reference sequence). CDR3 sequence reads: CASSIRDRGMDTIYF. CDR3 coding DNA: TGTGCCAGTAGTATCCGGGACAGGGGGATGGACACCATATATTTT.

The chain couples TRBV7-2 to TRBJ2-3; 12 positions match TRBD2. The V gene's germline CDR1 is SGHTA and CDR2 FQGNSA. This CDR3 is 14 amino acids long. V gave up 5 bases and J gave up 7 bases; unmatched junction bases: 4. This CDR3 reads CASSPGTSGYTQYF. Here the CDR3 DNA reads TGTGCCAGCAGCCCAGGGACTAGCGGGTATACGCAGTATTTT.

The chain recombines TRBV7-9 with TRBJ1-2, with D perhaps TRBD1 (6 bases). Germline values: CDR1 SEHNR, CDR2 FQNEAQ (reference sequence). Trimming removed 1 base from V and 8 bases from J, with 14 bases in between. The length of the CDR3 is 14 residues. CDR3 in DNA: TGTGCCAGCAGCTTAGGAACAGGGATAGGCGGCTACACCTTC. It translates to CASSLGTGIGGYTF.

This clone appeared a single time. The chain joins TRBV15 to TRBJ2-7; 7 bases align to TRBD1. The V segment lost 9 bases and the J segment 1 base; nucleotides outside the gene matches: 6. CDR3 size: 13 residues. Germline-derived CDR1 and CDR2 are LNHNV and YYDKDF (reference sequence). The CDR3 DNA reads as TGTGCCACAGCCCTGGGACAGTCCTACGAGCAGTACTTC. The encoded protein is CATALGQSYEQYF.

This chain connects TRBV19 to TRBJ2-7; perhaps TRBD2 as D (6 bases). Germline V gives CDR1 LNHDA, CDR2 SQIVND (reference sequence). V was trimmed by 1 base and J by 1 base, leaving 11 bases between them. This CDR3 is built from 15 residues. The CDR3 DNA reads as TGTGCCAGTAGTATAGGAGGAGGGGCGTCCTACGAGCAGTACTTC. It translates to CASSIGGGASYEQYF.

The chain uses TRBV27 and TRBJ1-2; tentatively, D is TRBD1 (6 bases). Trimming took 3 bases from V and 4 from J, leaving 12 bases between them. The germline gives CDR1 MNHEY, CDR2 SMNVEV (reference sequence). The CDR3 runs to 14 residues. The CDR3 protein is CASSLAGGSYGYTF. CDR3 bases: TGTGCCAGCAGTTTGGCGGGGGGCAGCTATGGCTACACCTTC.

The CDR3 nucleotides read TGTGCCAGCAGCCGAACTAGCGGGGGGGGCACAGATACGCAGTATTTT. This codes for CASSRTSGGGTDTQYF. The chain carries TRBV7-3 and TRBJ2-3; 13 nucleotides line up with TRBD2. The CDR3 runs to 16 residues. The junction had 3 bases not matched to a gene; V was cut back by 5 bases and J by 1 base. Per germline, CDR1 SGHTA and CDR2 FQGTGA.

This clone appeared once. The gene calls are TRBV7-3 and TRBJ2-2; 8 bases are shared with TRBD1. Germline V CDR1 and CDR2: SGHTA, FQGTGA. The CDR3 is 14 residues long. V gave up 7 bases and J gave up 6 bases; unmatched junction bases: 7. In DNA, the CDR3 is TGTGCCAGCAAACCCGGGACAGGCGCCGGGGAGCTGTTTTTT. This translates into CASKPGTGAGELFF.